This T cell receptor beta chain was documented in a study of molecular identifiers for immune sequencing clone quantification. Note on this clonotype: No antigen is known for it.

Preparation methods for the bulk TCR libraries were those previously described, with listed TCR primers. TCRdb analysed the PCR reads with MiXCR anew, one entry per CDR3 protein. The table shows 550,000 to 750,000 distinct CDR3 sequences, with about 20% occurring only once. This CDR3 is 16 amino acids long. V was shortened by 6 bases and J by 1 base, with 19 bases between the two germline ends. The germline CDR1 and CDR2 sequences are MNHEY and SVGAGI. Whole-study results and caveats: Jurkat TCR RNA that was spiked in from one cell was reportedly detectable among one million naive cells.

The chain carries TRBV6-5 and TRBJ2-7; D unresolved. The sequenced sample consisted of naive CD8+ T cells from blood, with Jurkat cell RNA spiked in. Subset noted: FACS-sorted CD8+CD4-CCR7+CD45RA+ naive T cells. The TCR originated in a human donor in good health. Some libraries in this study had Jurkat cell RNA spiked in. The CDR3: CASSPFLGMRSYEQYF. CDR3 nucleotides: TGTGCCAGCAGCCCCTTTTTGGGAATGAGGTCCTACGAGCAGTACTTC.